The 5 T cell receptor beta chains listed next were all sequenced from one sample in a study of T cell repertoires in cytomegalovirus infection. TCRdb reprocessed the reads via MiXCR and lists one record per CDR3 protein. The repertoire consists of 310,000 or so distinct CDR3 sequences, with 25% occurring once and the leading ten covering approximately 15%. Sample: PBMCs. The receptors originated from a human donor in good health (CMV status not recorded). Some clones in this sample may be carry-over from other donors' samples.

The chain links TRBV29-1 to TRBJ2-7; 11 positions agree with TRBD2. The CDR3 is 15 amino acids. CDR1 is SQVTM, CDR2 ANQGSEA, per germline. The V segment lost 4 bases and the J segment 3 bases; nucleotides outside the gene matches: 8. The CDR3 region is CSVGRLAGSRYEQYF. The CDR3 bases are TGCAGCGTTGGTCGACTAGCGGGGAGCCGCTACGAGCAGTACTTC.

The gene calls are TRBV27 and TRBJ1-6; D remains ambiguous. The V gene's germline CDR1 is MNHEY and CDR2 SMNVEV (reference sequence). V lost 1 base, J lost 8 bases, and 6 bases lay in between. This CDR3 is 13 amino acids long. The CDR3 DNA sequence: TGTGCCAGCAGTTTATTCGGATATTCACCCCTCCACTTT. Its protein is CASSLFGYSPLHF.

This clonotype was counted between two and nine times. The gene calls are TRBV20-1 and TRBJ1-3; D perhaps matches TRBD1 (5 bases). Trimming removed 5 bases from V and 2 bases from J, with 10 bases in between. The CDR3 runs to 13 residues. CDR1 is DFQATT, CDR2 SNEGSKA, per germline (reference sequence). The CDR3 sequence: CSAAGDPGNTIYF. The CDR3 DNA reads as TGCAGTGCTGCGGGGGATCCTGGAAACACCATATATTTT.

This clonotype was observed a few times. The rearrangement joins TRBV6-1 to TRBJ1-5; 7 bases are a match to TRBD1. The CDR3 sequence is 13 residues long. The germline CDR1 and CDR2 sequences are MNHNS and SASEGT. Trimming at V came to 3 bases and at J to 7 bases, leaving 3 bases not matched to a gene. CDR3 residues: CASSETGSQPQHF. The CDR3 DNA reads as TGTGCCAGCAGTGAGACAGGGAGCCAGCCCCAGCATTTT.

The chain employs TRBV6-2 or TRBV6-3 and TRBJ2-6, with D unresolved. This CDR3 spans 13 amino acids. The germline V gene has CDR1 MNHEY and CDR2 SVGEGT. V gave up 7 bases and J gave up 1 base, with 5 bases separating them. The DNA for the CDR3 is TGTGCCAGCACTCTATCTGGGGCCAACGTCCTGACTTTC. This codes for CASTLSGANVLTF.